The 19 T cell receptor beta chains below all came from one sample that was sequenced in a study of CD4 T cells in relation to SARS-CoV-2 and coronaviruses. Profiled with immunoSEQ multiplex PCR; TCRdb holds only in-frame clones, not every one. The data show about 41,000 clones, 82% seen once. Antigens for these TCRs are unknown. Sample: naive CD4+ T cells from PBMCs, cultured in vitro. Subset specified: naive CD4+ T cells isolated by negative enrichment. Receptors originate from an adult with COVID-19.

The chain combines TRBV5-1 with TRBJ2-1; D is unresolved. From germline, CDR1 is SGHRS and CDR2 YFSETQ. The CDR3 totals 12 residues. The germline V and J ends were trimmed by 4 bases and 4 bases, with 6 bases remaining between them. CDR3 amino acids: CASSPLYNEQFF. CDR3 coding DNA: TGCGCCAGCAGCCCTCTTTACAATGAGCAGTTCTTC.

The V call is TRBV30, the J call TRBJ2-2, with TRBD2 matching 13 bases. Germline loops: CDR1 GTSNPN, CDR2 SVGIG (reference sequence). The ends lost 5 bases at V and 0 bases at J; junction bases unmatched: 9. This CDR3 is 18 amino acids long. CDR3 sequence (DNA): TGTGCCTGGGGTCGGACTAGCGGGAGTATGTCGAACACCGGGGAGCTGTTTTTT. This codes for CAWGRTSGSMSNTGELFF.

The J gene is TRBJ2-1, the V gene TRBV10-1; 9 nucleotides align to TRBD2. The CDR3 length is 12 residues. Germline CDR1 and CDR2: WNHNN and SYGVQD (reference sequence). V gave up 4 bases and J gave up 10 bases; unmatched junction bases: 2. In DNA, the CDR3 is TGCGCCAGCAGTGTCGCGGGAGGGGAGCAGTTCTTC. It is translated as CASSVAGGEQFF.

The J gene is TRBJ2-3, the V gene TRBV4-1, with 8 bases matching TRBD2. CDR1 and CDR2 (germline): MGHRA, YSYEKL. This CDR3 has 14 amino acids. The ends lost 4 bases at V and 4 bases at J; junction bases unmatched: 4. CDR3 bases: TGCGCCAGCAGCCGCGGGAGGTTCGCAGATACGCAGTATTTT. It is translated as CASSRGRFADTQYF.

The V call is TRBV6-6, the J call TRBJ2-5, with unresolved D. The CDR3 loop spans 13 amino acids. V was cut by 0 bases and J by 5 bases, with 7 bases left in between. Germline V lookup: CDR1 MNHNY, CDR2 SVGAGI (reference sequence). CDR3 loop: CASSYSLGETQYF. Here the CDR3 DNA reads TGTGCCAGCAGTTACTCGTTAGGGGAGACCCAGTACTTC.

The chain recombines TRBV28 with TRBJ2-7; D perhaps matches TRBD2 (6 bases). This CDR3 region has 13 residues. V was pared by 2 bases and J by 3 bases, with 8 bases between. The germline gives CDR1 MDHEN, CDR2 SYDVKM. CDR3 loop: CASSLPTSYEQYF. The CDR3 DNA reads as TGTGCCAGCAGTTTACCGACTAGCTACGAGCAGTACTTC.

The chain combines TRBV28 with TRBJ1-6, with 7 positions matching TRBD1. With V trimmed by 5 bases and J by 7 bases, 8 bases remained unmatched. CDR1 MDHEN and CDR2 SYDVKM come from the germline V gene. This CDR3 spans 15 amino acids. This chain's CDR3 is CASSPRQGENSPLHF. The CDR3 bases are TGTGCCAGCAGTCCCCGGCAGGGGGAGAATTCACCCCTCCACTTT.

CDR3 DNA sequence: TGTGCCAGCAGTCTCGGTCCGGAGCAGTTCTTC. As protein: CASSLGPEQFF. The chain is built from TRBV7-2 and TRBJ2-1, with D hard to call. Germline loops: CDR1 SGHTA, CDR2 FQGNSA. Trimming pared 6 bases from V and 10 bases from J, leaving 10 bases between. CDR3 size: 11 residues.

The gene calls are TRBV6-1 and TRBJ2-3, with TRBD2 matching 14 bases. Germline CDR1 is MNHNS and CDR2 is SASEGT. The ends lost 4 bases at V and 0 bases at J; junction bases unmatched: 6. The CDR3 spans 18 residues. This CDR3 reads CASSGGTSGSRSTDTQYF. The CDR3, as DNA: TGTGCCAGCAGTGGGGGGACTAGCGGGAGTCGTAGCACAGATACGCAGTATTTT.

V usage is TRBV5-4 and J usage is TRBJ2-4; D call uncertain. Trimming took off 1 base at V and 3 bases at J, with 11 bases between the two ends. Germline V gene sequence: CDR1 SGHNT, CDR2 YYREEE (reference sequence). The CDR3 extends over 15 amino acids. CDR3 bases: TGTGCCAGCAGCTTGAACAGTGGTGACAAAAACATTCAGTACTTC. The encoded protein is CASSLNSGDKNIQYF.

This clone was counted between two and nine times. CDR3 DNA sequence: TGTGCCAGCAGCCAATCGGCAGGTTATGGCTACACCTTC. It is translated as CASSQSAGYGYTF. The J gene is TRBJ1-2, the V gene TRBV16; D ambiguous. Trimming removed 0 bases at V and 5 bases at J, with 7 bases between. Germline CDR1 reads KGHSY; CDR2 reads FQNENV. This CDR3 has 13 residues.

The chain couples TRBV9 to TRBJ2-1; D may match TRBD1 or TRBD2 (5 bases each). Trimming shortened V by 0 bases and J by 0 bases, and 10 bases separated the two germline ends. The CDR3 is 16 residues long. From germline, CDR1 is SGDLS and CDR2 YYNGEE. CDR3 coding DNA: TGTGCCAGCAGCGTAGATTTCGGGGCCTCCTACAATGAGCAGTTCTTC. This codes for CASSVDFGASYNEQFF.

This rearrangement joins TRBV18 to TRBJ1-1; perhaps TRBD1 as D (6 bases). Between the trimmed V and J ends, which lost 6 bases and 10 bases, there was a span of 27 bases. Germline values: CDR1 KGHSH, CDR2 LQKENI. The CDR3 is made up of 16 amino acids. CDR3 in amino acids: CASSGSRGTKLVAAFF. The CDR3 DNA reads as TGTGCCAGCTCTGGATCGAGGGGGACAAAGTTGGTCGCAGCTTTCTTT.

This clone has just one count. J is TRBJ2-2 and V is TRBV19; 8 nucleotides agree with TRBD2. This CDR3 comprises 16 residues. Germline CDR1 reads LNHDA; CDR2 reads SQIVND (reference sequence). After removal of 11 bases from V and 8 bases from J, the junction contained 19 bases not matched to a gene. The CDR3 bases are TGTGCCTGCCGAGGGGTGGTTGCGGGAGGAAGTGGGGAGCTGTTTTTT. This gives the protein CACRGVVAGGSGELFF.

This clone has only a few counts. The CDR3, as DNA: TGCAGTGCTAGTTTCTTAGGGAGGACGGAATACTTC. Translating it yields CSASFLGRTEYF. The chain has TRBV20-1 and TRBJ2-7, with D possibly matching TRBD2 (6 bases). CDR1 DFQATT and CDR2 SNEGSKA come from the germline V gene (reference sequence). The ends were cut back, 3 bases at V and 13 bases at J, with 19 bases in the middle. The CDR3 consists of 12 residues.

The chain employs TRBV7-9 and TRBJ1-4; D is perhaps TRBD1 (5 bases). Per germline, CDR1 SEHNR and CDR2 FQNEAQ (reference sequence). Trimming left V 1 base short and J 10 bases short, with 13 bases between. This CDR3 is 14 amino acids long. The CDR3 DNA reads TGTGCCAGCAGCTTAGATGGTCGGGACGGAAAACTGTTTTTT. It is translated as CASSLDGRDGKLFF.

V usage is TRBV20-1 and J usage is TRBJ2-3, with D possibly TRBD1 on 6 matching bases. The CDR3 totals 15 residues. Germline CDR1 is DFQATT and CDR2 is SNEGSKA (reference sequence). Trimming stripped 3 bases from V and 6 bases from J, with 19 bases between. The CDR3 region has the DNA TGCAGTGCTAGTAGGGGGAGCACCGCTTGGGATACGCAGTATTTT. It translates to CSASRGSTAWDTQYF.

CDR3 sequence: CASSQGDTQYF. For the CDR3, the DNA is TGTGCCAGCAGCCAAGGAGATACGCAGTATTTT. The rearrangement links TRBV3-1 (or the pseudogene TRBV3-2) to TRBJ2-3; D not certain. Germline loops: CDR1 LGHDT, CDR2 YNNKEL (reference sequence). Trimming took off 1 base at V and 5 bases at J, with 1 base between the two ends. The CDR3 runs to 11 residues.

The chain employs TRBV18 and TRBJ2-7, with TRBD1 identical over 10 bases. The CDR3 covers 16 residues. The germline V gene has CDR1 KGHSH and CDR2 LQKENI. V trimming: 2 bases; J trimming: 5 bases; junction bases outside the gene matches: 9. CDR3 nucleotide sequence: TGTGCCAGCTCACCAAGGACAGGGGGTTACGGGAACGAGCAGTACTTC. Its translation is CASSPRTGGYGNEQYF.